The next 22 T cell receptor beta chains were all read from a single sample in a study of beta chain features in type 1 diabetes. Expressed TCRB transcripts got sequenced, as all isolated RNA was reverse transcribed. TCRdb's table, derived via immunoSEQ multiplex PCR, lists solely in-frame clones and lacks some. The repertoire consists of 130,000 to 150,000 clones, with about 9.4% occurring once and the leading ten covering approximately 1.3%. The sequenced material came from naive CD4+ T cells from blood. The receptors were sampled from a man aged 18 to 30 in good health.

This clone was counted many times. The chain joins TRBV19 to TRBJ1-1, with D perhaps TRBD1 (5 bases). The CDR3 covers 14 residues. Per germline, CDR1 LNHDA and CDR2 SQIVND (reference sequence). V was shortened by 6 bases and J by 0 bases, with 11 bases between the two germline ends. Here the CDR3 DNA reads TGTGCCAGTAGCCCCAGGGATATGAACACTGAAGCTTTCTTT. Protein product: CASSPRDMNTEAFF. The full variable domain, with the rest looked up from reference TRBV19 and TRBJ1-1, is DGGITQSPKYLFRKEGQNVTLSCEQNLNHDAMYWYRQDPGQGLRLIYYSQIVNDFQKGDIAEGYSVSREKKESFPLTVTSAQKNPTAFYLCASSPRDMNTEAFFGQGTRLTVV.

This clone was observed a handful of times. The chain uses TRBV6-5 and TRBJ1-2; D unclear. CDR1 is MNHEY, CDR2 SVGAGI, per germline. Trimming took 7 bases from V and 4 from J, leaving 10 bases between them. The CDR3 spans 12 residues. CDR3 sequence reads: CASTRGGYGYTF. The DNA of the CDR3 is TGTGCCAGCACCAGAGGAGGCTATGGCTACACCTTC.

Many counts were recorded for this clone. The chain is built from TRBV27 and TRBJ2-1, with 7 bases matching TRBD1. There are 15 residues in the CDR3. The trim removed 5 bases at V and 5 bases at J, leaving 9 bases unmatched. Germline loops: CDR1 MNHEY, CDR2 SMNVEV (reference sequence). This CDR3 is CASSRGTEMHNEQFF. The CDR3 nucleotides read TGTGCCAGCAGTCGTGGGACAGAGATGCACAATGAGCAGTTCTTC.

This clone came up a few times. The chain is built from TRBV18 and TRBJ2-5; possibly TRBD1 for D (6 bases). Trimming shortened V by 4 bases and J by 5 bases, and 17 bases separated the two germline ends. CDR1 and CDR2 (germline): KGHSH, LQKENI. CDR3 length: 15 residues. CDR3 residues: CASSLSGHPGETQYF. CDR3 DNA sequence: TGTGCCAGCTCACTGTCGGGACACCCTGGGGAGACCCAGTACTTC.

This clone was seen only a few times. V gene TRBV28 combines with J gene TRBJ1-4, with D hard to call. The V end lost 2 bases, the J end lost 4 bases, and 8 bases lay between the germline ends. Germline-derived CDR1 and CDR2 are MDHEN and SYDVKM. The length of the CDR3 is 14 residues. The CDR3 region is CASSLGGNNEKLFF. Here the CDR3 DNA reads TGTGCCAGCAGTTTAGGAGGAAATAATGAAAAACTGTTTTTT. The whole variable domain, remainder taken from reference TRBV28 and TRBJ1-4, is DVKVTQSSRYLVKRTGEKVFLECVQDMDHENMFWYRQDPGLGLRLIYFSYDVKMKEKGDIPEGYSVSREKKERFSLILESASTNQTSMYLCASSLGGNNEKLFFGSGTQLSVL.

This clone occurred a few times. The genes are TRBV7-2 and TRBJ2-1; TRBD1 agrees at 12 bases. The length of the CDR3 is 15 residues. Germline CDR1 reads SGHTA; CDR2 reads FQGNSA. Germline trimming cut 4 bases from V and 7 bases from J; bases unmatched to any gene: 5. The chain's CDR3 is CASSSGTGGVNEQFF. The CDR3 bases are TGTGCCAGCAGCTCCGGGACAGGGGGCGTAAATGAGCAGTTCTTC. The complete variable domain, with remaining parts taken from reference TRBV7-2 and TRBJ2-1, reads GAGVSQSPSNKVTEKGKDVELRCDPISGHTALYWYRQSLGQGLEFLIYFQGNSAPDKSGLPSDRFSAERTGGSVSTLTIQRTQQEDSAVYLCASSSGTGGVNEQFFGPGTRLTVL.

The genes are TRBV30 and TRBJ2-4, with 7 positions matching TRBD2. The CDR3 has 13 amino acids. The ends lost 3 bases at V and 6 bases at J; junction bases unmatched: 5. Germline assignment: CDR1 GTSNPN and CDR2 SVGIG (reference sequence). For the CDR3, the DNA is TGTGCCTGGAGGGGGGGGTGGAGAAACATTCAGTACTTC. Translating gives CAWRGGWRNIQYF. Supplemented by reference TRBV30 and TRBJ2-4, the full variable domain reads SQTIHQWPATLVQPVGSPLSLECTVEGTSNPNLYWYRQAAGRGLQLLFYSVGIGQISSEVPQNLSASRPQDRQFILSSKKLLLSDSGFYLCAWRGGWRNIQYFGAGTRLSVL.

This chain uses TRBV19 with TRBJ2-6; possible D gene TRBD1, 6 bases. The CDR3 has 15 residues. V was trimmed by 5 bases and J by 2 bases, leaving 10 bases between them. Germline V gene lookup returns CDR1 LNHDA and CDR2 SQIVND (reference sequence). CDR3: CASSSGGAGANVLTF. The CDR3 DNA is TGTGCCAGTAGTTCTGGGGGCGCTGGGGCCAACGTCCTGACTTTC.

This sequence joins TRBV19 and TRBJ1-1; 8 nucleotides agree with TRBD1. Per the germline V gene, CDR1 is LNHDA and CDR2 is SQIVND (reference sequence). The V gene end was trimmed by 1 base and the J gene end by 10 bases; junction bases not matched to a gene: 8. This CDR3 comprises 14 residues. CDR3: CASSIGQGTILAFF. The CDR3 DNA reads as TGTGCCAGTAGTATAGGACAGGGGACTATTTTAGCTTTCTTT.

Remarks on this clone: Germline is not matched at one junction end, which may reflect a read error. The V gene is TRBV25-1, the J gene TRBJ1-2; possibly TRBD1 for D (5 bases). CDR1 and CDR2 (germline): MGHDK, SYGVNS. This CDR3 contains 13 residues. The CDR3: CATSRGEGYGYTF. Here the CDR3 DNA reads TGTGCCACCAGTCGAGGGGAGGGCTATGGCTACACCTTC.

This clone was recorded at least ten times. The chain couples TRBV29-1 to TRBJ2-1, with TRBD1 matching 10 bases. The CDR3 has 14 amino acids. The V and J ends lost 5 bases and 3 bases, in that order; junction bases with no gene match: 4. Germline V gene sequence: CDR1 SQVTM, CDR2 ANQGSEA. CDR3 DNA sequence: TGCAGCGTTCGACAGGGGGCTGTCTACAATGAGCAGTTCTTC. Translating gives CSVRQGAVYNEQFF.

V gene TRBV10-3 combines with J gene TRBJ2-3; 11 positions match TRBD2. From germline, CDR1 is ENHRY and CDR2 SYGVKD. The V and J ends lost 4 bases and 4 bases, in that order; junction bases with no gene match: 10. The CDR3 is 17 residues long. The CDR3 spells CAISGGVTSGASDTQYF. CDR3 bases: TGTGCCATCAGTGGGGGAGTGACTAGCGGGGCCTCAGATACGCAGTATTTT.

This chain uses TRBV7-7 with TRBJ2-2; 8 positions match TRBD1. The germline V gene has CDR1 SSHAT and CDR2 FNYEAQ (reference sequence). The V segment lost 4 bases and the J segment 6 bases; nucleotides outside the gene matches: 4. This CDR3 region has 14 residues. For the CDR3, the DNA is TGTGCCAGCAGCTCCAAACAGGGGGCCGGGGAGCTGTTTTTT. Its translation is CASSSKQGAGELFF. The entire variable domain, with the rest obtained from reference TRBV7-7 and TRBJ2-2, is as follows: GAGVSQSPRYKVTKRGQDVTLRCDPISSHATLYWYQQALGQGPEFLTYFNYEAQPDKSGLPSDRFSAERPEGSISTLTIQRTEQRDSAMYRCASSSKQGAGELFFGEGSRLTVL.

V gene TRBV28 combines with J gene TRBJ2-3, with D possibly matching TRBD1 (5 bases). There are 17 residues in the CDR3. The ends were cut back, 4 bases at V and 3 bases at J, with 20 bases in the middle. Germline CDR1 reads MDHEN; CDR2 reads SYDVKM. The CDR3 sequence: CASSSPNWGEGTDTQYF. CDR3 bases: TGTGCCAGCAGTTCACCTAATTGGGGCGAAGGAACAGATACGCAGTATTTT.

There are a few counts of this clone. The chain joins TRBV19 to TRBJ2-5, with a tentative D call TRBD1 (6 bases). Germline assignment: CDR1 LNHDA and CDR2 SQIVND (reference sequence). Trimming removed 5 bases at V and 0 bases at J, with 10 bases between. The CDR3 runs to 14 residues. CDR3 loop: CASSGGQYQETQYF. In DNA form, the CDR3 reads TGTGCCAGTAGTGGTGGACAGTACCAAGAGACCCAGTACTTC.

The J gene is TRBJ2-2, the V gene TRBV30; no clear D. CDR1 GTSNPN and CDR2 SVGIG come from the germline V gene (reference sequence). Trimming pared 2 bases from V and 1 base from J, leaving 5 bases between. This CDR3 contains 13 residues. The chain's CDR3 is CAWSPGNTGELFF. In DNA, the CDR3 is TGTGCCTGGAGTCCAGGGAACACCGGGGAGCTGTTTTTT.

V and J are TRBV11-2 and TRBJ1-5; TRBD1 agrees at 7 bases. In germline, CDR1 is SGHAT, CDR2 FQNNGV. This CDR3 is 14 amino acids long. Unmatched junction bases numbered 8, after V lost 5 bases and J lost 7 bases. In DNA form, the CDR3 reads TGTGCCAGCAGCCGTTCAACAGGGGACCAGCCCCAGCATTTT. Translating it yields CASSRSTGDQPQHF.

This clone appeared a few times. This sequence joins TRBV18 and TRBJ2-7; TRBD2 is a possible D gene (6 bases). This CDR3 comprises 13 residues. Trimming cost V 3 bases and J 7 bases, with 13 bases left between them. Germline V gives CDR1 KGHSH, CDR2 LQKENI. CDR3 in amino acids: CASSPGGEREQYF. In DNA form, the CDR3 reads TGTGCCAGCTCACCTGGAGGGGAAAGGGAGCAGTACTTC. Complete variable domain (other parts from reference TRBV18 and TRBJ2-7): NAGVMQNPRHLVRRRGQEARLRCSPMKGHSHVYWYRQLPEEGLKFMVYLQKENIIDESGMPKERFSAEFPKEGPSILRIQQVVRGDSAAYFCASSPGGEREQYFGPGTRLTVT.

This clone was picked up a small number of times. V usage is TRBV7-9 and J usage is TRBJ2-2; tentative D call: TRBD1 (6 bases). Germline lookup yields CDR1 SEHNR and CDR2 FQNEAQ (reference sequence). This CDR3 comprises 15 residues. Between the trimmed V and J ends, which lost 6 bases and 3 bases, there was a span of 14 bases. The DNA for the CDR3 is TGTGCCAGCAGTCGCTCAGGGGCTGACACCGGGGAGCTGTTTTTT. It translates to CASSRSGADTGELFF.

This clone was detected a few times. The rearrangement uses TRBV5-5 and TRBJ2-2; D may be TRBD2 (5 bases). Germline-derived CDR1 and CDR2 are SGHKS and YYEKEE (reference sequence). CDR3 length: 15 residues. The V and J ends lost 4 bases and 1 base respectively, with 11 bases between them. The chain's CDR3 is CASSTIRGNTGELFF. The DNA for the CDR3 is TGTGCCAGCAGCACAATACGGGGGAACACCGGGGAGCTGTTTTTT.

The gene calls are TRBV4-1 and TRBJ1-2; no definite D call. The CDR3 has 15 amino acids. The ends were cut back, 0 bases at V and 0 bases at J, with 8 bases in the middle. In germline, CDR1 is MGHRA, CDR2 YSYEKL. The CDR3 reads CASSQEEKANYGYTF. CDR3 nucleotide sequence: TGCGCCAGCAGCCAAGAGGAGAAAGCTAACTATGGCTACACCTTC.

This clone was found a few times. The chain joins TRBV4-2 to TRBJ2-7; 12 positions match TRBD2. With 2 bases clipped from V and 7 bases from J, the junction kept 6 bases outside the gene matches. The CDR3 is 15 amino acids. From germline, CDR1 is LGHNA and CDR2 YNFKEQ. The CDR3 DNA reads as TGTGCCAGCAGCCAAATACTAGCGGGGGGAGGGGAGCAGTACTTC. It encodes CASSQILAGGGEQYF.